The 5 T cell receptor beta chains listed next were all sequenced from one sample in a study of T cells after yellow fever vaccination. A single record per CDR3 protein comes from TCRdb applying MiXCR to the 5' RACE reads. This table has under 600,000 distinct CDR3 sequences, approximately 12% appearing once. Material: PBMCs, obtained on the day of the yellow fever booster vaccination. These receptors originate from a man aged 25-45 years who received the YFV17D yellow fever vaccine.

This clonotype was counted between two and nine times. This chain uses TRBV18 with TRBJ2-7; 10 bases are a match to TRBD1. The length of the CDR3 is 15 residues. Per the germline V gene, CDR1 is KGHSH and CDR2 is LQKENI. J was trimmed by 3 bases and V by 3 bases; bases with no gene match: 5. The CDR3 coding sequence is TGTGCCAGCTCACCCTCCGGGACAGGGGTCTACGAGCAGTACTTC. Translating it yields CASSPSGTGVYEQYF.

This clonotype was detected a few times. The chain links TRBV5-1 to TRBJ2-2; 13 positions agree with TRBD2. CDR1 is SGHRS and CDR2 is YFSETQ in the germline V gene. With 4 bases clipped from V and 5 bases from J, the junction kept 5 bases outside the gene matches. This CDR3 is 16 amino acids long. The CDR3 loop reads CASSLPGLAGTGELFF. The CDR3 DNA reads as TGCGCCAGCAGCCTGCCGGGACTAGCGGGAACCGGGGAGCTGTTTTTT.

This chain links TRBV3-1 with TRBJ2-7, with D tentatively TRBD2 (5 bases). Trimming pared 8 bases from V and 3 bases from J, leaving 11 bases between. This CDR3 is built from 12 residues. CDR1 is LGHDT and CDR2 is YNNKEL in the germline V gene (reference sequence). The CDR3 region is CASGSGFYEQYF. In nucleotides, the CDR3 is TGTGCCAGCGGAAGCGGATTCTACGAGCAGTACTTC.

This clonotype came up a few times. The gene calls are TRBV5-1 and TRBJ1-2; D is ambiguous. The ends were cut back, 2 bases at V and 0 bases at J, with 8 bases in the middle. CDR1 and CDR2 (germline): SGHRS, YFSETQ. The CDR3 is made up of 14 amino acids. The CDR3 loop reads CASSFEGANYGYTF. The CDR3 DNA follows: TGCGCCAGCAGCTTTGAGGGAGCTAACTATGGCTACACCTTC.

This clonotype appeared a few times. This sequence joins TRBV30 and TRBJ2-4, with D possibly being TRBD1 (5 bases). V lost 4 bases, J lost 1 base, and 23 bases lay in between. CDR3 size: 18 residues. Germline V lookup: CDR1 GTSNPN, CDR2 SVGIG (reference sequence). CDR3 in DNA: TGTGCCTGGAATTCCCCTAGGGGTCCCTTTGGGGCCAAAAACATTCAGTACTTC. It encodes CAWNSPRGPFGAKNIQYF.